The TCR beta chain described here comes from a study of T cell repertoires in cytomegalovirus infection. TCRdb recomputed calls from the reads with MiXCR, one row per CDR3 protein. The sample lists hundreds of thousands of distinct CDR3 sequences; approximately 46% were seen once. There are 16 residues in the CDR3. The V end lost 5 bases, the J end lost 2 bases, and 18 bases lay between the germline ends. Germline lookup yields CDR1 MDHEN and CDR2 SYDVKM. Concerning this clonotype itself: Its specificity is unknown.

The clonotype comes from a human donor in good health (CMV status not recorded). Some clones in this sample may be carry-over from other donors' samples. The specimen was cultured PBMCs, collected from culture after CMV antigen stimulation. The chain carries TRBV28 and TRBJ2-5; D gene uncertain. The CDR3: CASSTSYHVLQETQYF. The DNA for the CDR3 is TGTGCCAGCAGTACCTCCTATCATGTACTTCAAGAGACCCAGTACTTC.